The 5 T cell receptor beta chains below were found in one sample sequenced in a study of T cell clonality in common variable immunodeficiency. Points from the study as a whole: Reportedly, TCR beta sequences from common variable immunodeficiency showed fewer deletions and N-nucleotide insertions.

TCRdb's table, derived via immunoSEQ multiplex PCR, lists solely in-frame clones and lacks some. This set yields tens of thousands of clones and no singletons; the top ten hold less than 35%. These TCRs' antigens remain unknown. Input material: peripheral blood mononuclear cells. The receptors stem from a human donor with common variable immunodeficiency.

This clone was seen repeatedly, ten times or more. The CDR3 goes on 3 residues after the read ends, and that part is filled in from the germline J gene. The gene calls are TRBV7-8 and TRBJ2-3; D remains ambiguous. The CDR3 is 15 residues long. CDR1 and CDR2 from the germline V gene are SGHVS and FQNEAQ. The V gene lost 1 base and the J gene lost 3 bases, with 11 bases spanning the gap. CDR3 DNA, as far as it was read: TGTGCCAGCAGCTTAGTTTCCGGTCGGACAGATACG. Translating gives CASSLVSGRTDT. The whole CDR3 is CASSLVSGRTDTQYF.

There are a few counts of this clone. With the read ending 3 residues before the CDR3 end, the germline J gene is used to fill in that end. The chain links TRBV6-4 to TRBJ2-3; the D gene is possibly TRBD2 (5 bases). CDR3 size: 15 residues. Trimming pared 3 bases from V and 0 bases from J, leaving 10 bases between. Germline V gene data show CDR1 as MRHNA and CDR2 as SNTAGT. Incomplete CDR3 DNA: TGTGCCAGCAGTGAGGAGGCGGGTAGCACAGATACG. It codes for CASSEEAGSTDT. The whole CDR3 sequence is CASSEEAGSTDTQYF.

In this sample, this clone turned up a few times. The read halts 3 residues ahead of the CDR3 end, with the missing end drawn from the germline J gene. The chain joins TRBV18 to TRBJ1-5; TRBD1 is a possible D gene (6 bases). Deletions cut 3 bases from V and 7 bases from J, with 22 bases between. CDR1 and CDR2 (germline): KGHSH, LQKENI. The CDR3 totals 17 residues. The CDR3 sequence is CASSPIRLTGFQQPQHF. CDR3 DNA (partial): TGTGCCAGCTCACCCATCAGGCTTACAGGGTTTCAACAGCCC.

This clone was seen at least ten times. The CDR3 end lies 3 residues beyond the end of the read and is filled in from the germline J gene. The chain recombines TRBV5-6 with TRBJ1-5; 10 nucleotides line up with TRBD1. The CDR3 loop spans 14 amino acids. J lost 4 bases, V lost 3 bases, and 1 base had no gene match. The V gene's germline CDR1 is SGHDT and CDR2 YYEEEE. The CDR3 sequence: CASSSGQGNQPQHF. The sequenced part of the CDR3 DNA is TGTGCCAGCAGCTCGGGACAGGGGAATCAGCCC.

This clone was detected a few times. The sequenced part of the CDR3 DNA is TGCGCCAGCAGCCCGGGGACAGACGCGGATACG. Protein product: CASSPGTDADT. The full CDR3 sequence reads CASSPGTDADTQYF. J is TRBJ2-3 and V is TRBV5-1; 7 positions match TRBD1. The CDR3 is cut off 3 residues early in the read; its end comes from the germline J gene. Per the germline V gene, CDR1 is SGHRS and CDR2 is YFSETQ. The CDR3 is 14 residues long. V gave up 4 bases and J gave up 6 bases; unmatched junction bases: 8.